This T cell receptor beta chain was sequenced during a study of blood T cell repertoires in COVID-19. The assay was immunoSEQ multiplex PCR, and TCRdb's table has in-frame clones only and misses some. The sample records hundreds of thousands of clones, 80% to 90% being singletons. Cohort assignment relied on participant-reported clinical history. This TCR came from a woman aged 18-29 years who had recovered from COVID-19. Sequencing was carried out using PBMCs or T cells enriched from blood (not recorded which).

Here the CDR3 reads CASRAPETGNGYTF. The DNA for the CDR3 is TGTGCCAGCAGAGCCCCCGAGACAGGGAATGGCTACACCTTC. The V call is TRBV2, the J call TRBJ1-2; 7 bases align to TRBD1. Germline V lookup: CDR1 SNHLY, CDR2 FYNNEI. J gave up 6 bases and V 6 bases, and 10 bases lay outside the gene matches. This CDR3 has 14 residues.